The 2 T cell receptor beta chains in this list originate from one sample, sequenced in a study of cytomegalovirus exposure and HLA in healthy donors listed by TCRdb under 2017. Libraries were constructed by the immunoSEQ multiplex PCR assay. The multiplex PCR relied on a mix of 60 forward primers for TCR Vbeta segments and 13 reverse primers for TCR Jbeta segments. TCRdb mirrors the immuneACCESS table, restricted to in-frame sequences. Some clones are absent from its copies; in checked studies, under half trace to an unresolved V gene, and the reason for the others is unknown. The table for this sample lists about 190,000 clones; approximately 75% of them were counted only once. Of the sample, under 5% is held by the ten largest clones. Material for sequencing was PBMCs. The receptors shown here come from a man aged 25-45 years in good health and CMV-seropositive.

The chain carries TRBV9 and TRBJ2-7, with TRBD1 matching 9 bases. The germline V gene has CDR1 SGDLS and CDR2 YYNGEE. V was pared by 3 bases and J by 1 base, with 8 bases of the junction left unmatched. This CDR3 is built from 16 residues. The chain's CDR3 is CASSATGGQGSYEQYF. The CDR3 DNA sequence: TGTGCCAGCAGCGCAACTGGGGGACAGGGTTCCTACGAGCAGTACTTC.

The chain employs TRBV12-5 and TRBJ2-1; 8 bases match TRBD2. Trimming took 5 bases from V and 0 from J; bases not matched to a gene: 9. The CDR3 runs to 17 residues. Germline CDR1 reads LGHNT; CDR2 reads FRNRAP. The chain's CDR3 is CASGTSIAGYSYNEQFF. Here the CDR3 DNA reads TGTGCTAGTGGTACCTCCATAGCGGGGTACTCCTACAATGAGCAGTTCTTC.